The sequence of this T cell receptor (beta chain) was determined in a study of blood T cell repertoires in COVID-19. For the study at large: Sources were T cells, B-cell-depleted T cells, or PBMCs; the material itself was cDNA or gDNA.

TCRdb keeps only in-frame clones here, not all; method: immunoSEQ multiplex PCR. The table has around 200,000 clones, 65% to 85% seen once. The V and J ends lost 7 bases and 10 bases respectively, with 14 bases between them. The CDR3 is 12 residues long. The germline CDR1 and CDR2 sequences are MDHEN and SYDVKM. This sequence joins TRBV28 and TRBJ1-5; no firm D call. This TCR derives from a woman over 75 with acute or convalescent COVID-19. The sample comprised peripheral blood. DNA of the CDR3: TGTGCCAGCACCCAATCCGCGGTTCCCCAGCATTTT. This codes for CASTQSAVPQHF.